The clone carrying this T cell receptor beta chain was seen many times. What it binds is not known. Libraries of TCR beta came from iRepertoire HTBI primers plus Arm-PCR of CDR3 regions. Each CDR3 protein is one row after TCRdb ran MiXCR on the multiplex PCR reads. This table holds a few hundred thousand distinct CDR3 sequences, about a sixth found once. This record comes from a study of regulatory T cells in long-lasting Graves disease. Whole-study results and caveats: Persistent patients had a count of shared public clonotypes (roughly 2,500) that exceeded that of new patients (approximately 1,000). The study found TRBV28, TRBJ1-2 and TRBJ2-5 favored in persistent disease.

The junction had 17 bases not matched to a gene; V was cut back by 5 bases and J by 3 bases. The CDR3 has 18 amino acids. Germline V gives CDR1 PRHDT, CDR2 FYEKMQ (reference sequence). Described time point: newly diagnosed GD, antithyroid drugs for less than 3 months. The TCR library used RNA extracted from PBMCs. This receptor was taken from a female donor with Graves disease. The sequencing used peripheral blood mononuclear cells (PBMCs), collected at new diagnosis, from a patient treated with antithyroid drugs. The chain carries TRBV13 and TRBJ2-7, with TRBD1 matching 9 bases. The CDR3 region has the DNA TGTGCCAGCAGCCTTGGTCACCCGGGGGGACAGGGAGGCTACGAGCAGTACTTC. It encodes CASSLGHPGGQGGYEQYF.